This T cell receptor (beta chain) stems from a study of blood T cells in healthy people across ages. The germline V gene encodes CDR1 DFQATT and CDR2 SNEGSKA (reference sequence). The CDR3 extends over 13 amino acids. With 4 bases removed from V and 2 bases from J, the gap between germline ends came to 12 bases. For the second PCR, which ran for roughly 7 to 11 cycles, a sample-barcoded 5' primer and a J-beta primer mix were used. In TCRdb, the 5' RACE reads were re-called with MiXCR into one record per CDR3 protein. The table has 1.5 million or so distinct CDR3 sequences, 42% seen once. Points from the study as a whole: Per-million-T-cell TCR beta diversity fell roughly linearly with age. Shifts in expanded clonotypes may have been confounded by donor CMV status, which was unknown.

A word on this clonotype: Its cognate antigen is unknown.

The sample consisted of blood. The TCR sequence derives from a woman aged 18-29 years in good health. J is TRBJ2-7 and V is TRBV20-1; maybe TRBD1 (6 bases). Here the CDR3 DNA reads TGCAGTGCTATCAACAGGGCGACCTACGAGCAGTACTTC. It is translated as CSAINRATYEQYF.